The next 17 T cell receptor beta chains were all read from a single sample in a study of early T cells in non-severe SARS-CoV-2 infection. TCRdb re-called the 5' RACE reads with MiXCR, one entry per CDR3 protein. The table shows about 110,000 distinct CDR3 sequences, with about 12% occurring only once. Sequencing used whole blood. The origin of the receptors is an adult who was a healthcare worker with PCR-confirmed SARS-CoV-2 infection or an uninfected control (not recorded which).

This sequence joins TRBV12-3 or TRBV12-4 and TRBJ2-3; unclear D gene. This CDR3 contains 14 residues. V dropped 6 bases and J dropped 0 bases, with 10 bases sitting between them. For the CDR3, the DNA is TGTGCCAGCAGGGGTGACTCTAGCACAGATACGCAGTATTTT. This translates into CASRGDSSTDTQYF.

The chain combines TRBV12-3 or TRBV12-4 with TRBJ2-2; D possibly corresponds to TRBD1 (7 bases). The length of the CDR3 is 16 residues. The ends were cut back, 6 bases at V and 5 bases at J, with 19 bases in the middle. CDR3 nucleotides: TGTGCCAGCAGGCCCAGGGGGGAGGCGTTGACCGGGGAGCTGTTTTTT. Translation: CASRPRGEALTGELFF.

This clonotype was detected ten times or more. The chain employs TRBV20-1 and TRBJ2-1; TRBD2 matches at 10 bases. V gave up 1 base and J gave up 4 bases; unmatched junction bases: 7. The germline V gene encodes CDR1 DFQATT and CDR2 SNEGSKA (reference sequence). This CDR3 contains 16 residues. The CDR3 spells CSARGASGRVYNEQFF. The CDR3 coding sequence is TGCAGTGCTAGAGGCGCAAGCGGGAGGGTTTACAATGAGCAGTTCTTC.

This clonotype was observed at least ten times. V gene TRBV5-1 combines with J gene TRBJ2-7, with D possibly called TRBD1 or TRBD2 (6 bases each). Trimming pared 2 bases from V and 3 bases from J, leaving 15 bases between. Germline V gives CDR1 SGHRS, CDR2 YFSETQ. There are 15 residues in the CDR3. DNA for the CDR3: TGCGCCAGCAGCTTAGGAGGGGGGCTACTCTACGAGCAGTACTTC. Residues: CASSLGGGLLYEQYF.

The genes are TRBV25-1 and TRBJ2-1, with D perhaps TRBD2 (6 bases). The CDR3 length is 16 residues. Trimming removed 5 bases at V and 1 base at J, with 15 bases between. Germline values: CDR1 MGHDK, CDR2 SYGVNS. The CDR3 DNA reads TGTGCCAGCAGTCGGGACTTCCAAACGTCCTACAATGAGCAGTTCTTC. Amino acid sequence: CASSRDFQTSYNEQFF.

This clonotype has a count of ten or more. This sequence joins TRBV18 and TRBJ2-2; 8 positions match TRBD1. Trimming took 1 base from V and 1 from J; bases not matched to a gene: 2. Germline loops: CDR1 KGHSH, CDR2 LQKENI. The CDR3 is made up of 16 amino acids. This CDR3 reads CASSPRGTGNTGELFF. The DNA for the CDR3 is TGTGCCAGCTCACCACGAGGGACAGGGAACACCGGGGAGCTGTTTTTT.

This clonotype was counted many times. V gene TRBV29-1 combines with J gene TRBJ1-3, with D unclear. CDR1 SQVTM and CDR2 ANQGSEA come from the germline V gene. CDR3 length: 14 residues. Trimming stripped 3 bases from V and 1 base from J, with 10 bases between. Written as DNA, the CDR3 is TGCAGCGTTGAGGATGCTAGGTCTGGAAACACCATATATTTT. Encoded protein: CSVEDARSGNTIYF. The full variable domain, completed using reference TRBV29-1 and TRBJ1-3, is SAVISQKPSRDICQRGTSLTIQCQVDSQVTMMFWYRQQPGQSLTLIATANQGSEATYESGFVIDKFPISRPNLTFSTLTVSNMSPEDSSIYLCSVEDARSGNTIYFGEGSWLTVV.

This clonotype showed up many times. The chain recombines TRBV4-2 with TRBJ2-2; D is uncertain. Germline V gives CDR1 LGHNA, CDR2 YNFKEQ. Deletions cut 0 bases from V and 6 bases from J, with 11 bases between. This CDR3 is built from 15 residues. This CDR3 reads CASSQEGGWAGELFF. In DNA form, the CDR3 reads TGTGCCAGCAGCCAAGAAGGCGGTTGGGCCGGGGAGCTGTTTTTT.

The J gene is TRBJ1-1, the V gene TRBV7-2; D unresolved. Germline-derived CDR1 and CDR2 are SGHTA and FQGNSA. The CDR3 has 14 amino acids. The germline V and J ends were trimmed by 4 bases and 1 base, with 10 bases remaining between them. The CDR3 nucleotides read TGTGCCAGCAGCTCAAGGCCAGGGAACACTGAAGCTTTCTTT. This gives the protein CASSSRPGNTEAFF.

The table lists this clonotype with many counts. V usage is TRBV28 and J usage is TRBJ1-5; TRBD1 aligns across 7 bases. Looked up from germline, CDR1 is MDHEN and CDR2 is SYDVKM. The V and J ends lost 8 bases and 4 bases, in that order; junction bases with no gene match: 2. The CDR3 runs to 12 residues. The chain's CDR3 is CASLQGNQPQHF. The CDR3 DNA reads TGTGCCAGCCTACAGGGGAATCAGCCCCAGCATTTT.

This clonotype has more than one count but fewer than ten. The V gene is TRBV3-1, the J gene TRBJ2-1; TRBD2 matches 14 bases. The germline V gene encodes CDR1 LGHDT and CDR2 YNNKEL (reference sequence). This CDR3 contains 15 residues. Unmatched junction bases numbered 2, after V lost 5 bases and J lost 5 bases. The CDR3 bases are TGTGCCAGCAGCGAGGGACTAGCGGGGGACAATGAGCAGTTCTTC. Its translation is CASSEGLAGDNEQFF.

The chain uses TRBV5-1 and TRBJ2-1; D not certain. From germline, CDR1 is SGHRS and CDR2 YFSETQ. CDR3 size: 16 residues. With 0 bases removed from V and 2 bases from J, the gap between germline ends came to 12 bases. CDR3 DNA sequence: TGCGCCAGCAGCTTGGCCCCTATCCCCCCCTACAATGAGCAGTTCTTC. This translates into CASSLAPIPPYNEQFF.

The table lists this clonotype with a few counts. The J gene is TRBJ2-5, the V gene TRBV3-1, with a possible D match to TRBD2 (6 bases). The CDR3 runs 14 residues. CDR1 is LGHDT, CDR2 YNNKEL, per germline (reference sequence). V lost 5 bases and J 4 bases, leaving 14 bases between the germline ends. The CDR3 reads CASSVRAGRETQYF. As DNA, the CDR3 is TGTGCCAGCAGCGTCCGCGCGGGACGAGAGACCCAGTACTTC.

This clonotype came up a few times. This chain connects TRBV7-8 to TRBJ2-7; D gene unclear. The CDR3 sequence is 13 residues long. Germline-derived CDR1 and CDR2 are SGHVS and FQNEAQ. Trimming stripped 1 base from V and 4 bases from J, with 8 bases between. The chain's CDR3 is CASSLDWSYEQYF. As DNA, the CDR3 is TGTGCCAGCAGCTTAGACTGGTCATACGAGCAGTACTTC.

The chain employs TRBV7-3 and TRBJ2-2; weak D call: TRBD1 (6 bases). With 5 bases removed from V and 0 bases from J, the gap between germline ends came to 16 bases. The CDR3 length is 17 residues. The germline gives CDR1 SGHTA, CDR2 FQGTGA. The CDR3, as DNA: TGTGCCAGCAGCCTCGGGCCGGACAGACCGAACACCGGGGAGCTGTTTTTT. Its translation is CASSLGPDRPNTGELFF.

This clonotype was found many times. The V gene is TRBV3-1, the J gene TRBJ2-2; tentatively, D is TRBD1 (6 bases). The V end was cut by 4 bases, the J end by 6 bases, with 12 bases between. Germline CDR1 and CDR2: LGHDT and YNNKEL (reference sequence). The CDR3 totals 14 residues. The CDR3 DNA reads TGTGCCAGCAGCCGTTATGGGGGCGCCGGGGAGCTGTTTTTT. Translating it yields CASSRYGGAGELFF.

The V and J genes are TRBV9 and TRBJ2-7, with D perhaps TRBD1 (6 bases). The ends were cut back, 4 bases at V and 3 bases at J, with 17 bases in the middle. Looked up from germline, CDR1 is SGDLS and CDR2 is YYNGEE. CDR3 length: 15 residues. CDR3 residues: CASSRQGQGIYEQYF. CDR3 in DNA: TGTGCCAGCAGCCGTCAGGGGCAAGGGATCTACGAGCAGTACTTC.